The sequence of this T cell receptor beta chain was determined in a study of blood T cell repertoires in COVID-19 (TCRdb year 2020). As for the study more broadly: Samples covering the acute and convalescent phases of COVID-19 were provided by collaborators in the United States, Italy and Spain. Subjects who had been exposed to COVID-19, were actively infected with it, or had recovered from it provided the deeply sampled blood TCRbeta repertoires that made up the dataset. A de-identified subject ID, COVID-19 status, age in years and sex were almost always included in the sample metadata. Where available, HLA class I and class II types were obtained from metadata supplied by the sample provider rather than from assay-based typing. The repertoires were released in a freely available public database meant as a resource for research on the immune response to SARS-CoV-2. Samples were obtained from the ongoing ImmuneRACE study (first 160 participants) and from 1,254 subjects provided by 6 global collaborators. The material from the prospective study consisted of cDNA or gDNA derived from T cells, B-cell-depleted T cells, or PBMCs. What the study reported, not specific to this receptor: The amount of clinical and demographic metadata varied by source and participant and was provided uncurated.

The cysteine opens and the phenylalanine closes a CDR3 of 14 amino acids. Only the CDR3 part of the read is kept: 42 bases, read in frame from the first base. Trimming at the junction amounts to 1 base on V and 6 bases on J, and the germline ends lie 15 bases apart. CDR1 SQVTM and CDR2 ANQGSEA are derived from the germline V gene. Concerning this clone itself: Its antigen is currently not known. No quality values exist for individual bases; no much larger clone is one base distant.

TCRbeta CDR3 regions were amplified from genomic DNA using the immunoSEQ Assay, a bias-controlled multiplex PCR. In the paper's pipeline: The number of nucleated cells in each sample was estimated from the amplification of reference gene primers within the assay. To quantify the absolute abundance of each unique TCRbeta CDR3 rearrangement, sequence reads were collapsed and filtered. Productive Simpson clonality was computed per sample as the square root of Simpson's diversity index over productive rearrangements. TCRdb limited this immuneACCESS table to in-frame rearrangements with V and J called. A share of clones is missing; checked studies link under half to unresolved V genes, and the rest is unexplained. V, J and clone size were drawn from that table, and D and trimming were deduced from the DNA. This sample lists roughly 75,000 clones; 75% to 90% were detected once. The top ten clones comprise about 6% of the sample.

At one collaborating source in Seattle, patients were enrolled during active infection and were followed longitudinally through the course of disease. Whole blood was collected in K2EDTA tubes by collaborating institutions according to the institutions' own protocols. For TCRbeta analysis, collaborators shipped samples as frozen whole blood, isolated PBMCs, or DNA extracted from either of those sample types. The sequenced sample was peripheral blood. The rearranged chain carries TRBV29-1 and TRBJ1-2, with a weak D call of TRBD1 (5 bases match). The TCR sequence derives from a man aged 80 or over with COVID-19, enrolled during active disease. Read as DNA, the sequence is TGCAGCGTTGAAGCCACCCAGGGAACCAATGGCTACACCTTC. Its protein reads: CSVEATQGTNGYTF.